Following are 28 T cell receptor beta chains from one sample sequenced in a study of CD8 T cells in Susac syndrome. Random hexamers were used to reverse transcribe an amount of roughly 0.45 to 1 ug RNA. MiXCR, applied by TCRdb to the immunoSEQ multiplex PCR reads, yields one record per CDR3 protein. The sample yields some 140,000 distinct CDR3 sequences, around nine tenths seen once. The sample was CD8+ T cells from PBMCs. The receptors shown here come from a human donor with multiple sclerosis.

This clonotype appeared once. J is TRBJ2-1 and V is TRBV27; 10 bases match TRBD1. Germline trimming cut 1 base from V and 10 bases from J; bases unmatched to any gene: 10. This CDR3 has 16 residues. The germline gives CDR1 MNHEY, CDR2 SMNVEV (reference sequence). The CDR3 reads CASSLWNPGQGYEQFF. CDR3 DNA sequence: TGTGCCAGCAGTTTATGGAACCCGGGACAGGGGTACGAGCAGTTCTTC.

The J gene is TRBJ2-3, the V gene TRBV9; 9 positions agree with TRBD2. The V gene's germline CDR1 is SGDLS and CDR2 YYNGEE. This CDR3 comprises 15 residues. Germline trimming cut 3 bases from V and 1 base from J; bases unmatched to any gene: 3. The CDR3 DNA reads as TGTGCCAGCAGCGATAGCGGGAGAGGCACAGATACGCAGTATTTT. As protein: CASSDSGRGTDTQYF.

CDR3 sequence: CASSQASRETQYF. In DNA, the CDR3 is TGTGCCAGCAGTCAAGCTAGCAGGGAGACCCAGTACTTC. V gene TRBV12-3 or TRBV12-4 combines with J gene TRBJ2-5; tentative D call: TRBD2 (5 bases). CDR3 length: 13 residues. Trimming took 5 bases from V and 5 from J, leaving 12 bases between them.

The chain has TRBV13 and TRBJ2-2, with TRBD2 identical over 12 bases. The ends lost 7 bases at V and 3 bases at J; junction bases unmatched: 9. The CDR3 sequence is 17 residues long. CDR1 is PRHDT, CDR2 FYEKMQ, per germline (reference sequence). In DNA form, the CDR3 reads TGTGCCAGCACTCAGGCGGGACTAGCGGGTTACACCGGGGAGCTGTTTTTT. Protein product: CASTQAGLAGYTGELFF.

The V call is TRBV5-1, the J call TRBJ2-3; D perhaps matches TRBD1 (5 bases). The CDR3 extends over 13 amino acids. CDR1 and CDR2 from the germline V gene are SGHRS and YFSETQ. Trimming took off 4 bases at V and 8 bases at J, with 14 bases between the two ends. CDR3 coding DNA: TGCGCCAGCAGCCCCCGCGCAGGGCTTACGCAGTATTTT. Translating it yields CASSPRAGLTQYF.

The genes are TRBV27 and TRBJ1-1, with 8 nucleotides matching TRBD1. Germline assignment: CDR1 MNHEY and CDR2 SMNVEV (reference sequence). With V trimmed by 5 bases and J by 7 bases, 6 bases remained unmatched. This CDR3 contains 13 residues. For the CDR3, the DNA is TGTGCCAGCAGTAATCCAGGGGGCAGTGAAGCTTTCTTT. This sequence encodes CASSNPGGSEAFF.

The CDR3 region is CSAALGDEQYF. The CDR3 nucleotides are TGCAGCGCCGCCTTGGGAGATGAGCAGTACTTC. The chain has TRBV29-1 and TRBJ2-7; possible D gene TRBD2, 5 bases. CDR1 is SQVTM, CDR2 ANQGSEA, per germline. This CDR3 contains 11 residues. V lost 7 bases and J 7 bases, leaving 14 bases between the germline ends.

V usage is TRBV5-6 and J usage is TRBJ2-5; D perhaps matches TRBD1 (6 bases). The CDR3 loop spans 14 amino acids. The V gene lost 0 bases and the J gene lost 9 bases, with 15 bases spanning the gap. CDR1 is SGHDT, CDR2 YYEEEE, per germline. In DNA form, the CDR3 reads TGTGCCAGCAGCTTGGCCAGGGATGAGGGGGCCCAGTACTTC. Translation gives CASSLARDEGAQYF.

CDR3 bases: TGTGCCAGCAGCCAATCGTCCCTTTATGGCTACACCTTC. It codes for CASSQSSLYGYTF. The chain couples TRBV14 to TRBJ1-2, with unresolved D. The CDR3 totals 13 residues. V lost 2 bases to trimming and J lost 5 bases, with 9 bases between them. The germline V gene has CDR1 SGHDN and CDR2 FVKESK.

CDR3: CAISETLGSGTNEQFF. DNA of the CDR3: TGTGCCATCAGTGAGACTTTGGGTAGTGGGACGAATGAGCAGTTCTTC. The rearrangement uses TRBV10-3 and TRBJ2-1; possibly TRBD1 or TRBD2 for D (5 bases each). The CDR3 runs to 16 residues. Trimming took 2 bases from V and 7 from J, leaving 18 bases between them. Germline V gene data show CDR1 as ENHRY and CDR2 as SYGVKD.

The J gene is TRBJ2-2, the V gene TRBV6-2 or TRBV6-3; D is unclear. CDR1 and CDR2 from the germline V gene are MNHEY and SVGEGT. This CDR3 is 14 amino acids long. The ends were cut back, 1 base at V and 9 bases at J, with 12 bases in the middle. This chain's CDR3 is CASSYYSGHWELFF. Written as DNA, the CDR3 is TGTGCCAGCAGTTACTATTCCGGCCACTGGGAGCTGTTTTTT.

This chain connects TRBV19 to TRBJ1-4; 10 bases match TRBD1. The germline V gene encodes CDR1 LNHDA and CDR2 SQIVND (reference sequence). The CDR3 contains 13 residues. Trimming at V came to 8 bases and at J to 7 bases, leaving 4 bases not matched to a gene. As DNA, the CDR3 is TGTGCCAGTCTGACAGGGGGCGGTGAAAAACTGTTTTTT. Encoded protein: CASLTGGGEKLFF.

The genes are TRBV9 and TRBJ2-7, with 11 positions matching TRBD2. This CDR3 spans 16 amino acids. CDR1 SGDLS and CDR2 YYNGEE come from the germline V gene. Trimming took 0 bases from V and 4 from J; bases not matched to a gene: 6. In DNA form, the CDR3 reads TGTGCCAGCAGCGTAGGGTCACTAGCGGGAGAGTACGAGCAGTACTTC. Translation gives CASSVGSLAGEYEQYF.

This clonotype has only a few counts. The genes are TRBV2 and TRBJ2-4; no clear D. Per germline, CDR1 SNHLY and CDR2 FYNNEI. Trimming removed 0 bases at V and 12 bases at J, with 12 bases between. CDR3 length: 13 amino acids. CDR3 amino acids: CASSEAKQSGQYF. The CDR3 DNA sequence: TGTGCCAGCAGTGAAGCGAAACAGTCGGGTCAGTACTTC.

This chain joins TRBV7-2 and TRBJ2-7, with 8 bases fitting TRBD2. This CDR3 has 14 residues. The V segment lost 6 bases and the J segment 1 base; nucleotides outside the gene matches: 5. CDR1 is SGHTA, CDR2 FQGNSA, per germline. The CDR3 nucleotides read TGTGCCAGCAGATTCGCGGGAGGATCCTACGAGCAGTACTTC. This encodes CASRFAGGSYEQYF.

This clonotype was recorded once. The chain recombines TRBV5-5 with TRBJ1-1; possibly TRBD1 for D (5 bases). This CDR3 has 16 amino acids. Germline lookup yields CDR1 SGHKS and CDR2 YYEKEE (reference sequence). V dropped 4 bases and J dropped 10 bases, with 26 bases sitting between them. DNA for the CDR3: TGTGCCAGCAGCCCTCTTGGGGGGACTCCCTTCGTCAGAGCTTTCTTT. This translates into CASSPLGGTPFVRAFF.

The chain couples TRBV7-9 to TRBJ2-7; 8 bases align to TRBD2. The CDR3 length is 14 residues. Germline V gene lookup returns CDR1 SEHNR and CDR2 FQNEAQ (reference sequence). V lost 5 bases and J lost 3; bases outside the gene matches: 6. CDR3 sequence reads: CASSPREGLYEQYF. The DNA of the CDR3 is TGTGCCAGCAGCCCCCGGGAGGGCCTCTACGAGCAGTACTTC.

This clonotype was seen only once. The gene calls are TRBV30 and TRBJ2-1; D call uncertain. The V end was cut by 0 bases, the J end by 2 bases, with 2 bases between. The CDR3 length is 12 residues. From germline, CDR1 is GTSNPN and CDR2 SVGIG (reference sequence). The CDR3 coding sequence is TGTGCCTGGAGTGTGACCTACAATGAGCAGTTCTTC. Translated: CAWSVTYNEQFF.

This clonotype was recorded only once. V is TRBV4-1 and J is TRBJ1-1; D gene unclear. CDR1 is MGHRA and CDR2 is YSYEKL in the germline V gene. Trimming shortened V by 1 base and J by 3 bases, and 9 bases separated the two germline ends. This CDR3 is built from 14 residues. CDR3 amino acids: CASSQAFPDTEAFF. The CDR3 coding sequence is TGCGCCAGCAGCCAAGCTTTTCCGGACACTGAAGCTTTCTTT.

This chain uses TRBV3-1 with TRBJ1-3; no firm D call. V was pared by 4 bases and J by 2 bases, with 12 bases between. Germline V gene sequence: CDR1 LGHDT, CDR2 YNNKEL (reference sequence). CDR3 size: 15 residues. For the CDR3, the DNA is TGTGCCAGCAGCCGGACTGCCGATACTGGAAACACCATATATTTT. Its protein product is CASSRTADTGNTIYF.

This sequence joins TRBV9 and TRBJ2-3, with 8 bases that match TRBD2. With V trimmed by 7 bases and J by 4 bases, 8 bases remained unmatched. Germline assignment: CDR1 SGDLS and CDR2 YYNGEE. The CDR3 totals 14 residues. The CDR3: CASHPAGVADTQYF. Written as DNA, the CDR3 is TGTGCCAGCCACCCAGCGGGAGTCGCAGATACGCAGTATTTT.

The rearrangement joins TRBV10-3 to TRBJ1-1; TRBD1 is a possible D gene (5 bases). Germline loops: CDR1 ENHRY, CDR2 SYGVKD. Trimming removed 3 bases from V and 10 bases from J, with 12 bases in between. The CDR3 loop spans 12 amino acids. Written as DNA, the CDR3 is TGTGCCATCAGTGATGGGGGGGACGGAGCTTTCTTT. Translated: CAISDGGDGAFF.

The chain has TRBV13 and TRBJ2-5; the D gene is possibly TRBD2 (6 bases). CDR3 length: 15 residues. Germline lookup yields CDR1 PRHDT and CDR2 FYEKMQ (reference sequence). Trimming removed 6 bases at V and 1 base at J, with 15 bases between. Here the CDR3 reads CASRRRRGGQETQYF. The CDR3 bases are TGTGCCAGCAGGAGGCGTCGGGGAGGCCAAGAGACCCAGTACTTC.

CDR3 loop: CASSSGTGELFF. The CDR3 DNA follows: TGTGCCAGCAGTTCAGGTACCGGGGAGCTGTTTTTT. V usage is TRBV27 and J usage is TRBJ2-2; D uncertain. The CDR3 is 12 residues long. Germline assignment: CDR1 MNHEY and CDR2 SMNVEV (reference sequence). Trimming pared 4 bases from V and 5 bases from J, leaving 5 bases between.

The chain uses TRBV25-1 and TRBJ1-2, with 7 bases that match TRBD1. Germline assignment: CDR1 MGHDK and CDR2 SYGVNS. The junction had 19 bases not matched to a gene; V was cut back by 1 base and J by 8 bases. The CDR3 covers 18 residues. The CDR3 DNA sequence: TGTGCCAGCAGTGAATCTCGGCTGGGAGGGGAGGGGGCCTTCGGCTACACCTTC. Translation: CASSESRLGGEGAFGYTF.

V is TRBV12-3 or TRBV12-4 and J is TRBJ1-5; TRBD1 might be the D (5 bases). The CDR3 contains 15 residues. The germline V and J ends were trimmed by 6 bases and 3 bases, with 15 bases remaining between them. CDR3 protein: CASSFLGPVNQPQHF. DNA for the CDR3: TGTGCCAGCAGCTTTTTGGGGCCCGTCAATCAGCCCCAGCATTTT.

This chain uses TRBV5-4 with TRBJ2-5; weak D call: TRBD2 (7 bases). Germline loops: CDR1 SGHNT, CDR2 YYREEE (reference sequence). The CDR3 sequence is 13 residues long. V lost 9 bases to trimming and J lost 5 bases, with 17 bases between them. Here the CDR3 reads CANGWGGAETQYF. For the CDR3, the DNA is TGTGCCAACGGCTGGGGGGGGGCGGAGACCCAGTACTTC.

A word on this clonotype: Germline is not matched at one junction end, which may reflect a read error. The chain employs TRBV29-1 and TRBJ1-1; weak D call: TRBD1 (5 bases). The germline V gene encodes CDR1 SQVTM and CDR2 ANQGSEA. The CDR3 is 12 residues long. The CDR3 sequence: CSVEKGNAEAFF. The CDR3 coding sequence is TGCAGCGTTGAAAAGGGGAACGCTGAAGCTTTCTTT.